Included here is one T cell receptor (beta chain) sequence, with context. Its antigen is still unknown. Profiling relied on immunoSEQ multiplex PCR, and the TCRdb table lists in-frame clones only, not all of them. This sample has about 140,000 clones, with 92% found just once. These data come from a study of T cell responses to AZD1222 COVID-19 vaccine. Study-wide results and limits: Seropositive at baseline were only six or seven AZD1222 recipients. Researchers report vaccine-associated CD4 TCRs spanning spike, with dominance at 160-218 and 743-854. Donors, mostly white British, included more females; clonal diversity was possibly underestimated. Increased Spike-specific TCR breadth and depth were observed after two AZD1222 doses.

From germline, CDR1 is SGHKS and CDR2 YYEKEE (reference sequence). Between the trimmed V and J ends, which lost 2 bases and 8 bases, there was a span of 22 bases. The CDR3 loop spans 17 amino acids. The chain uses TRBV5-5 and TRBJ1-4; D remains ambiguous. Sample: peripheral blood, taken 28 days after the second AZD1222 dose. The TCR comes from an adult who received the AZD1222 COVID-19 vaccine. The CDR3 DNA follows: TGTGCCAGCAGCTTCTCTTTTAGGACTGCCGTGGGAGAAAAACTGTTTTTT. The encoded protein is CASSFSFRTAVGEKLFF.